This entry is about one TCR beta chain. V was shortened by 2 bases and J by 1 base, with 13 bases between the two germline ends. Germline V gives CDR1 GTSNPN, CDR2 SVGIG (reference sequence). The CDR3 loop spans 15 amino acids. This sample was taken from a study of blood T cell repertoires in COVID-19. About the study: Specimens from acute and convalescent COVID-19 originated in the United States, Italy and Spain. T cells, B-cell-depleted T cells, or PBMCs provided the cDNA or gDNA that served as material.

Libraries were prepared by immunoSEQ multiplex PCR; TCRdb keeps only in-frame clonotypes and omits some of them. The sample has 190,000 or so clones; more than 75% are singletons. The sequencing sample was made of peripheral blood. The chain recombines TRBV30 with TRBJ2-3; D may be TRBD2 (5 bases). This clonotype originated in a middle-aged man with active or convalescent COVID-19. In nucleotides, the CDR3 is TGTGCCTGGAGTTTAACAGAGGGCCGCACAGATACGCAGTATTTT. Amino acids: CAWSLTEGRTDTQYF.